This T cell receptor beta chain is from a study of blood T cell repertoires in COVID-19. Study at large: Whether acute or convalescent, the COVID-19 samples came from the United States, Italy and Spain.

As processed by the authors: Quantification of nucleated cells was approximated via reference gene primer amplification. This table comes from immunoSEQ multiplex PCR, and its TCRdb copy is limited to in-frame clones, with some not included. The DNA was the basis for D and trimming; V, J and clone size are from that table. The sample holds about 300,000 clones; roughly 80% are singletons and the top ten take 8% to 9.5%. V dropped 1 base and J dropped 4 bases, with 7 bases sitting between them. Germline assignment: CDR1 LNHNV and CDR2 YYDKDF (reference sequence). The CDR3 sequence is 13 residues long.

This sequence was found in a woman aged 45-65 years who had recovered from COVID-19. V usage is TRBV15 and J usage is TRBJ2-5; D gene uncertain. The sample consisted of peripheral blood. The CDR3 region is CATSRATGETQYF. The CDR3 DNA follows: TGTGCCACCAGCAGAGCGACTGGAGAGACCCAGTACTTC.